These T cell receptor beta chains were read from a single sample in a study of regulatory T cells in long-lasting Graves disease. TCRdb re-called the multiplex PCR reads with MiXCR, one entry per CDR3 protein. The sample consists of about 300,000 distinct CDR3 sequences, around 20% of them appearing once. The sample was peripheral blood mononuclear cells (PBMCs), taken when the disease was refractory, from a patient treated with antithyroid drugs. The source of these receptors is a female donor with Graves disease. CDR3s include the opening cysteine and the closing phenylalanine or tryptophan. The D gene is left open where the match is weak. For some rows the clone size is stated as once, few or many, or as a class when expanded; others skip it.

j_gene	d_gene	v_gene	abundance	CDR3nt	CDR3aa
TRBJ1-4	-	TRBV6-5	-	TGTGCCAGCAGTTACTTCCCTCGGGGCGATACGACTAATGAAAAACTGTTTTTT	CASSYFPRGDTTNEKLFF
TRBJ2-7	-	TRBV20-1	few	TGCAGTGTGGTCAGCTCCTACGAGCAGTACTTC	CSVVSSYEQYF
TRBJ2-7	TRBD1	TRBV28	many	TGTGCCAGCAGGACCGGGACAGCCTACGAGCAGTACTTC	CASRTGTAYEQYF
TRBJ2-2	TRBD2	TRBV5-1	-	TGCGCCAGCAGCTTGGCGGGGTTTAGCGGGACGAACACCGGGGAGCTGTTTTTT	CASSLAGFSGTNTGELFF
TRBJ1-6	-	TRBV30	-	TGTGCCTGGAGTGGAATGGGACCCTATAATTCACCCCTCCACTTT	CAWSGMGPYNSPLHF
TRBJ1-1	-	TRBV24-1	many	TGTGCCACCAGTGATCTTACAGGGAGAGGAGCTTTCTTT	CATSDLTGRGAFF
TRBJ2-3	-	TRBV29-1	-	TGCAGCGACACCCAGGGTTTAGATACGCAGTATTTT	CSDTQGLDTQYF
TRBJ2-5	-	TRBV28	many	TGTGCCACCCACGGACAGAATTTTCGGGAGACCCAGTACTTC	CATHGQNFRETQYF
TRBJ1-2	TRBD1	TRBV6-1	few	TGTGCCAGCAGGAGAAGGACAGGGAGAGGCTATGGCTACACCTTC	CASRRRTGRGYGYTF
TRBJ1-6	TRBD1	TRBV28	-	TGTGCCAGCAGTCCATTGTGGACAGGTGGGGATTCACCCCTCCACTTT	CASSPLWTGGDSPLHF
TRBJ1-1	-	TRBV7-2	-	TGTGCCAGCAGCTCCGGGTTCTACGTTGGCACTGAAGCTTTCTTT	CASSSGFYVGTEAFF
TRBJ2-5	-	TRBV7-7	many	TGTGCTAGCAGCCAAGAGGGCACAGGGGGGGAAAAGACCCAGTACTTC	CASSQEGTGGEKTQYF
TRBJ2-7	-	TRBV7-9	-	TGTGCCAGCAGCTTAGAGGCCAGGTTGAAGTCCGAGCAGTACTTC	CASSLEARLKSEQYF
TRBJ1-6	-	TRBV25-1	few	TGTGCCAGCACGGCAGGCTCCTCTTCACCCCTCCACTTT	CASTAGSSSPLHF
TRBJ1-1	-	TRBV18	-	TGTGCCAGCTCAATGGGGAACACTGAAGCTTTCTTT	CASSMGNTEAFF
TRBJ2-4	-	TRBV2	-	TGTGCCAGCAGTGATCCCCTAGCCAAAAACATTCAGTACTTC	CASSDPLAKNIQYF
TRBJ2-4	TRBD2	TRBV4-3	-	TGCGCCAGCAGCCCCAGGTTGGGGGGGACTGCCAAAAACATTCAGTACTTC	CASSPRLGGTAKNIQYF
TRBJ1-5	TRBD1	TRBV6-4	many	TGTGCCAGCAGGCCAGGCGACAGGGGACTTGTGCCCCAGCATTTT	CASRPGDRGLVPQHF
TRBJ1-2	-	TRBV6-1	few	TGTGCCAGCAGTGAAGCGCCAGGTAGTTACTATGGCTACACCTTC	CASSEAPGSYYGYTF
TRBJ1-5	TRBD1	TRBV15	few	TGTGCCACCAGCAGAGGACAGGGGGGGCGGCCCCAGCATTTT	CATSRGQGGRPQHF
TRBJ2-7	TRBD1	TRBV6-5	many	TGTGCCAGCAGTTACCCCGGGACAGGGTTCTACGAGCAGTACTTC	CASSYPGTGFYEQYF
TRBJ1-6	TRBD1	TRBV5-1	-	TGCGCCAGCAGCTTGGGGACAGGGGCGAATTCACCCCTCCACTTT	CASSLGTGANSPLHF
TRBJ2-7	-	TRBV9	-	TGTGCCAGCAGCGTAGGGTCCCATAATTCCTACGAGCAGTACTTC	CASSVGSHNSYEQYF
TRBJ2-7	-	TRBV5-5	many	TGTGCCAGCAGCTTTGAGGCCGGCCACTACGAGCAGTACTTC	CASSFEAGHYEQYF
TRBJ2-5	-	TRBV6-1	many	TGTGCCAGCTGGCCAGGGACCCTAGAGACCCAGTACTTC	CASWPGTLETQYF
TRBJ1-1	TRBD1	TRBV6-1	-	TGTGCCAGCAGGGCCGGGACAGGGGGCGCGGGCACTGAAGCTTTCTTT	CASRAGTGGAGTEAFF